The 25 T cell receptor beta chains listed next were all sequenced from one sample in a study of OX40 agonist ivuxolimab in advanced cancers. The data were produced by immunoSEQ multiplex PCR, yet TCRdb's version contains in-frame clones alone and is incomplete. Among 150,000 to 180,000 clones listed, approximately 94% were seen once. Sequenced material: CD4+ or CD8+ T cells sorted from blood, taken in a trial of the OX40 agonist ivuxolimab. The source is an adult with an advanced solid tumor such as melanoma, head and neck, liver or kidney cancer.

In DNA, the CDR3 is TGTGCCAGCTCACCCCAGCGGGGGGGCAGCTACAATGAGCAGTTCTTC. It yields the protein CASSPQRGGSYNEQFF. The chain recombines TRBV18 with TRBJ2-1, with TRBD2 matching over 10 bases. This CDR3 is 16 amino acids long. Germline V lookup: CDR1 KGHSH, CDR2 LQKENI. Trimming took 3 bases from V and 3 from J; bases not matched to a gene: 5.

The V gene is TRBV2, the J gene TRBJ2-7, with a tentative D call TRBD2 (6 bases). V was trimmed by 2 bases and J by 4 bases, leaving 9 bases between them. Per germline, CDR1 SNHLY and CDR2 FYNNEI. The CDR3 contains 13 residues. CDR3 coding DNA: TGTGCCAGCAGTGAACGGAGGGATTACGAGCAGTACTTC. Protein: CASSERRDYEQYF.

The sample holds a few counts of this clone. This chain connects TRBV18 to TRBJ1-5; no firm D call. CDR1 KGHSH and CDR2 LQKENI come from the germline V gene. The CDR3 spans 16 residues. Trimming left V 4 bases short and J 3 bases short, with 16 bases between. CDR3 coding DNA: TGTGCCAGCTCACTGGGCACTCTGGCCACCAATCAGCCCCAGCATTTT. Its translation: CASSLGTLATNQPQHF.

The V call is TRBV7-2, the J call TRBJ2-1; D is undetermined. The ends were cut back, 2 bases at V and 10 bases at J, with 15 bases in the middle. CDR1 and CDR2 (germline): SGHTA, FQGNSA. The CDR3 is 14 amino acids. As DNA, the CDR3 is TGTGCCAGCAGCTTAAGGCCCCTCCCGTGGGAGCAGTTCTTC. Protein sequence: CASSLRPLPWEQFF.

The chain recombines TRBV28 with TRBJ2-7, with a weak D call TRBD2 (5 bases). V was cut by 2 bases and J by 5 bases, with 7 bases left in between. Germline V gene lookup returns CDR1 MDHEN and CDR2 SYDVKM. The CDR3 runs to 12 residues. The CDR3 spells CASSLERDEQYF. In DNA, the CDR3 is TGTGCCAGCAGTTTAGAGAGGGACGAGCAGTACTTC.

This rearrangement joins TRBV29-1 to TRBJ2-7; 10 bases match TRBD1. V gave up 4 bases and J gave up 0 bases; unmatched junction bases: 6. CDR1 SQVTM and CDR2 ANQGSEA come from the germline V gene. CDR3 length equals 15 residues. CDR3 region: CSVGGTGELSYEQYF. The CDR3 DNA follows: TGCAGCGTTGGCGGGACAGGGGAGCTCTCCTACGAGCAGTACTTC.

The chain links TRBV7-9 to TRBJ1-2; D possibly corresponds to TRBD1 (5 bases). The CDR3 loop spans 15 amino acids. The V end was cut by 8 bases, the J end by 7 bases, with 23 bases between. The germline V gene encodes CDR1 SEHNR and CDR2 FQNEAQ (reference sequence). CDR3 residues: CASSEGTPGIGGYTF. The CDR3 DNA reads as TGTGCCAGCTCCGAGGGGACCCCCGGGATCGGTGGCTACACCTTC.

CDR3 region: CASSLGATGAGELFF. In DNA, the CDR3 is TGTGCCAGCAGTTTGGGCGCGACGGGGGCGGGGGAGCTGTTTTTT. The chain carries TRBV28 and TRBJ2-2; D assignment may be TRBD1 or TRBD2 (6 bases each). The V gene's germline CDR1 is MDHEN and CDR2 SYDVKM. V lost 3 bases to trimming and J lost 8 bases, with 16 bases between them. CDR3 size: 15 residues.

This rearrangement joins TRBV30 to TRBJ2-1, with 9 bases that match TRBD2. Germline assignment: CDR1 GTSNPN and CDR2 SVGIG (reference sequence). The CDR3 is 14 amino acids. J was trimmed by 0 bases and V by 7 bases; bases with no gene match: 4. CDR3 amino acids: CASPTSGSYNEQFF. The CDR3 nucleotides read TGTGCCTCCCCGACTAGCGGCTCCTACAATGAGCAGTTCTTC. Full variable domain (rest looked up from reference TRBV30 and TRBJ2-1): SQTIHQWPATLVQPVGSPLSLECTVEGTSNPNLYWYRQAAGRGLQLLFYSVGIGQISSEVPQNLSASRPQDRQFILSSKKLLLSDSGFYLCASPTSGSYNEQFFGPGTRLTVL.

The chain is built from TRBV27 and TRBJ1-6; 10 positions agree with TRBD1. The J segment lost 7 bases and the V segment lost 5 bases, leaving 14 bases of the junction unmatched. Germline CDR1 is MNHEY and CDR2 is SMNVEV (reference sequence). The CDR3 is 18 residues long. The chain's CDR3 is CASSPGTGVFIVNSPLHF. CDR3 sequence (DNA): TGTGCCAGCAGTCCCGGGACAGGGGTGTTTATTGTGAATTCACCCCTCCACTTT.

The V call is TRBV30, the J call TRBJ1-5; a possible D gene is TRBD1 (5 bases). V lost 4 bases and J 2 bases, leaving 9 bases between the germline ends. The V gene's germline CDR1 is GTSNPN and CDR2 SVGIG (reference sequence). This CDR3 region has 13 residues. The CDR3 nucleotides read TGTGCCTGGAACCAGGGTGGCAATCAGCCCCAGCATTTT. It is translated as CAWNQGGNQPQHF.

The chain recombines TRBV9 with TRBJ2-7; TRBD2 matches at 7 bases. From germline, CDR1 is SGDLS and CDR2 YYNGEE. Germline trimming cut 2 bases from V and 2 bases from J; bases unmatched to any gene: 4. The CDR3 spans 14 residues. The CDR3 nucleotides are TGTGCCAGCAGCGTCCGGGACTATACCTACGAGCAGTACTTC. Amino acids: CASSVRDYTYEQYF.

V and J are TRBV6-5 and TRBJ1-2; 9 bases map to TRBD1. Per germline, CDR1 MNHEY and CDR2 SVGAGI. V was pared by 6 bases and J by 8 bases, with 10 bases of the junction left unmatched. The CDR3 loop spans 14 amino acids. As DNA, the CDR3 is TGTGCCAGCAGGCGTGGACAGGGGTTAGGAGGCTACACCTTC. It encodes CASRRGQGLGGYTF.

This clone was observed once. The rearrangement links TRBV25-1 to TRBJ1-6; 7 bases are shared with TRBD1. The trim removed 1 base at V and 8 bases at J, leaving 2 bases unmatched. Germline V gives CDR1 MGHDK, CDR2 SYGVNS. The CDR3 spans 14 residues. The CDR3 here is CASSELGQYSPLHF. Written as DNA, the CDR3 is TGTGCCAGCAGTGAATTGGGACAGTATTCACCCCTCCACTTT. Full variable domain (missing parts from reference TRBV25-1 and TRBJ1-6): EADIYQTPRYLVIGTGKKITLECSQTMGHDKMYWYQQDPGMELHLIHYSYGVNSTEKGDLSSESTVSRIRTEHFPLTLESARPSHTSQYLCASSELGQYSPLHFGNGTRLTVT.

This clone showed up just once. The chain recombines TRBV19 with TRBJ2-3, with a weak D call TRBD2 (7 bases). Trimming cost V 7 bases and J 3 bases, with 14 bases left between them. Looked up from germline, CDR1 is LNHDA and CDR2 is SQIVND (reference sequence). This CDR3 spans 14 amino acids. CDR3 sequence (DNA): TGTGCCAGTACCCCAAGGGGGGGGACAGATACGCAGTATTTT. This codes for CASTPRGGTDTQYF. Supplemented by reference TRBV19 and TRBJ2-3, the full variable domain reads DGGITQSPKYLFRKEGQNVTLSCEQNLNHDAMYWYRQDPGQGLRLIYYSQIVNDFQKGDIAEGYSVSREKKESFPLTVTSAQKNPTAFYLCASTPRGGTDTQYFGPGTRLTVL.

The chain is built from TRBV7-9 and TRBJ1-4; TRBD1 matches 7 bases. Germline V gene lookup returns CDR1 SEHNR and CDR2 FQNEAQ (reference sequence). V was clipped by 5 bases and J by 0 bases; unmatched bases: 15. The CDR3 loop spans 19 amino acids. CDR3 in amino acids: CASSARDSRFSATNEKLFF. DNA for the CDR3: TGTGCCAGCAGCGCGAGGGACAGCCGGTTTTCTGCAACTAATGAAAAACTGTTTTTT.

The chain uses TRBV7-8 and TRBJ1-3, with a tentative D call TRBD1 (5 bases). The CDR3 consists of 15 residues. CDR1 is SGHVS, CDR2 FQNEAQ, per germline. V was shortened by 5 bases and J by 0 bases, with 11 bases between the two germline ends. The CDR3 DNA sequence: TGTGCCAGCAGCAGGGACCGTTTCTCTGGAAACACCATATATTTT. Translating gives CASSRDRFSGNTIYF. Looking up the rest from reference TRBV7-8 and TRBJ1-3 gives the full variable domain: GAGVSQSPRYKVAKRGQDVALRCDPISGHVSLFWYQQALGQGPEFLTYFQNEAQLDKSGLPSDRFFAERPEGSVSTLKIQRTQQEDSAVYLCASSRDRFSGNTIYFGEGSWLTVV.

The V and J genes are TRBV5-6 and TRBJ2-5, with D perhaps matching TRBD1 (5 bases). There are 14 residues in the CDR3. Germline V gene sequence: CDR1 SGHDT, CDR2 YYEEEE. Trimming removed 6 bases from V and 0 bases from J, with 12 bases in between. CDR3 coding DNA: TGTGCCAGCAACCGTCAGGGAAACCAAGAGACCCAGTACTTC. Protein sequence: CASNRQGNQETQYF.

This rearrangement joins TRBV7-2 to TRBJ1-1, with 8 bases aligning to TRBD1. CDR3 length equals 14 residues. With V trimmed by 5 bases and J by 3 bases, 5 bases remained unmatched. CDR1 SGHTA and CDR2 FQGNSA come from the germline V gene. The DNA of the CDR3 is TGTGCCAGCAGCCCACAGGGGGGGGACACTGAAGCTTTCTTT. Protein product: CASSPQGGDTEAFF.

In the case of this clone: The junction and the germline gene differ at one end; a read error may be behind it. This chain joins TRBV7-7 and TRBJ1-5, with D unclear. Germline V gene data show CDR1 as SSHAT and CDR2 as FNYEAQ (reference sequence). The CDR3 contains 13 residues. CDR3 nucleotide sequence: TGTGCTAGCAGCTTAGGGATAGATCAGCCCCAGCATTTT. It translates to CASSLGIDQPQHF.

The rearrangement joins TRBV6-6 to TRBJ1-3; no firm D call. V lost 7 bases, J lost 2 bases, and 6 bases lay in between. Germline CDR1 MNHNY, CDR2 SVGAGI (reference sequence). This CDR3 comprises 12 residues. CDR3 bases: TGTGCCAGCAAGTTCCCTGGAAACACCATATATTTT. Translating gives CASKFPGNTIYF.

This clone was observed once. CDR3 region: CASSLTDRGGNGYTF. As DNA, the CDR3 is TGTGCCAGCAGCTTGACCGACAGGGGAGGGAATGGCTACACCTTC. This chain connects TRBV5-4 to TRBJ1-2; 8 positions agree with TRBD1. The CDR3 is 15 residues long. V trimming: 1 base; J trimming: 6 bases; junction bases outside the gene matches: 8. Germline CDR1 reads SGHNT; CDR2 reads YYREEE (reference sequence).

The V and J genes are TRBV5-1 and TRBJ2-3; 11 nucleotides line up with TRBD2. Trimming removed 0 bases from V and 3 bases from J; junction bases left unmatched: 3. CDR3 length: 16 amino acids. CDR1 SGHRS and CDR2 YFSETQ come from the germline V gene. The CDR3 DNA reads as TGCGCCAGCAGCTTGGGTGCTAGCGGGGGGACAGATACGCAGTATTTT. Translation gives CASSLGASGGTDTQYF.

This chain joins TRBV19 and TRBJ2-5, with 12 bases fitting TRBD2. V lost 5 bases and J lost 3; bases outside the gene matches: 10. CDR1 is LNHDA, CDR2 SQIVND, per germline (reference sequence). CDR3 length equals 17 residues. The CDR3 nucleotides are TGTGCCAGTAGTTCCCTAGGACTAGCGGGACTTGAAGAGACCCAGTACTTC. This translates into CASSSLGLAGLEETQYF.

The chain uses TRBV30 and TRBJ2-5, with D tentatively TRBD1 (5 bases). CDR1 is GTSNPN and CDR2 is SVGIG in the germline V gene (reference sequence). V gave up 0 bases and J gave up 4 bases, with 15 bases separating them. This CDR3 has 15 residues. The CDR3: CAWSVKGSFSETQYF. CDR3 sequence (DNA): TGTGCCTGGAGTGTAAAGGGGTCGTTTTCAGAGACCCAGTACTTC.